This TCR beta chain is drawn from a study of shared clonotypes between healthy human individuals. General study results and limits: There were few donors, and this limited the genetic and exposure-history diversity represented.

In the source study's methods: ImmunoSEQ output lacked quality scores and full-length reads, limiting matched filtering. The repertoire was sequenced with immunoSEQ multiplex PCR; TCRdb's copy has only in-frame clones and lacks some. V and J calls and clone size are as listed in that table; D and trimming were resolved from the DNA. The table lists more than 1.2 million clones, 98% of them singletons. A note on this clone: What it binds is not known.

Memory CD4+ cells were the fraction left after CD45RA+ naive selection. The sequenced sample was naive CD4+ T cells sorted from blood. As to subset: CD45RA+ positively selected. This receptor was taken from a young man in good health.

CDR3 protein: CASSLSYRTVSNQPQHF. Here the CDR3 DNA reads TGTGCCAGCAGCTTATCCTACCGGACAGTTAGCAATCAGCCCCAGCATTTT. V and J are TRBV7-8 and TRBJ1-5; possibly TRBD1 for D (6 bases). Trimming removed 2 bases at V and 0 bases at J, with 14 bases between. CDR3 length: 17 amino acids. The germline V gene has CDR1 SGHVS and CDR2 FQNEAQ.